These 5 T cell receptor beta chains originate from one sample sequenced in a study of blood T cell repertoires in COVID-19. The assay was immunoSEQ multiplex PCR, and TCRdb's table has in-frame clones only and misses some. The data show under 400,000 clones, with roughly 88% seen just once and around 1.6% held by the top ten. Sequencing was performed on peripheral blood. These TCRs come from a woman in her thirties with COVID-19, enrolled during active disease.

The chain has TRBV6-1 and TRBJ1-6; TRBD1 matches at 7 bases. Germline CDR1 and CDR2: MNHNS and SASEGT. This CDR3 has 16 residues. J lost 5 bases, V lost 2 bases, and 6 bases had no gene match. The chain's CDR3 is CASSEQGTVNNSPLHF. DNA of the CDR3: TGTGCCAGCAGTGAACAAGGGACAGTCAATAATTCACCCCTCCACTTT.

The gene calls are TRBV6-5 and TRBJ1-1; 8 nucleotides agree with TRBD1. J was trimmed by 9 bases and V by 8 bases; bases with no gene match: 11. This CDR3 is 13 amino acids long. Germline CDR1 MNHEY, CDR2 SVGAGI. The CDR3 spells CASEIRGRGQAFF. The CDR3 region has the DNA TGTGCCAGCGAGATCAGGGGGCGGGGTCAAGCTTTCTTT.

The chain recombines TRBV18 with TRBJ1-2, with D possibly being TRBD1 (5 bases). Deletions cut 3 bases from V and 3 bases from J, with 8 bases between. Looked up from germline, CDR1 is KGHSH and CDR2 is LQKENI. The CDR3 length is 13 residues. This chain's CDR3 is CASSPGADYGYTF. The CDR3 nucleotides are TGTGCCAGCTCACCTGGGGCGGACTATGGCTACACCTTC.

The chain couples TRBV27 to TRBJ2-2, with D maybe TRBD2 (6 bases). This CDR3 has 13 residues. In germline, CDR1 is MNHEY, CDR2 SMNVEV (reference sequence). Trimming cost V 5 bases and J 7 bases, with 11 bases left between them. This CDR3 is CASSLRDGGELFF. The CDR3 coding sequence is TGTGCCAGCAGTCTGCGGGACGGCGGGGAGCTGTTTTTT.

V and J are TRBV18 and TRBJ1-2; maybe TRBD1 (6 bases). The CDR3 covers 11 residues. V was cut by 6 bases and J by 7 bases, with 9 bases left in between. Germline CDR1 KGHSH, CDR2 LQKENI. CDR3 amino acids: CASSRQAGYTF. In nucleotides, the CDR3 is TGTGCCAGCTCCCGACAGGCTGGCTACACCTTC.